This T cell receptor (beta chain) was recovered during a study of response to subunit inactivated influenza vaccine. The CDR3 has 14 residues. The V and J ends lost 1 base and 5 bases respectively, with 9 bases between them. Germline V CDR1 and CDR2: SGHVS, FQNEAQ. TCRdb passed the RT-PCR reads through MiXCR, listing each CDR3 protein once. Altogether 500,000 to 550,000 distinct CDR3 sequences are present, around 7.9% being singletons, with the ten largest covering approximately 14%. This clonotype showed up many times. Its target is unknown. General study results and limits: Authors suggested seasonal influenza vaccinations each recruit few new T cells.

The TCR sequence derives from a man aged 45 to 70 who received an inactivated influenza vaccine. The chain uses TRBV7-8 and TRBJ2-1; no definite D call. The sequenced sample was PBMCs from blood, obtained around 25 months after vaccination. The CDR3 nucleotides read TGTGCCAGCAGCTTAGGAAACAGAAACAATGAGCAGTTCTTC. Translated, it gives CASSLGNRNNEQFF.